The rows below give T cell receptor beta chains drawn from one sample of a study of cytomegalovirus exposure and HLA in healthy donors. Sequencing was performed with immunoSEQ multiplex PCR; in TCRdb, only in-frame clones are kept and a portion is missing. Reported are some 150,000 clones; the ten largest clones contain about 2.3%. The sequenced sample consisted of PBMCs. These receptors were taken from a woman younger than 30 in good health and CMV-seronegative. Both conserved end residues are part of each CDR3.

len	v_gene	j_gene	CDR3aa
12	TRBV6-5	TRBJ1-1	CASSPTGGEAFF
16	TRBV19	TRBJ2-1	CASSLSGLHPYNEQFF
15	TRBV6-1	TRBJ2-5	CASPKRSGRGETQYF
15	TRBV7-3	TRBJ2-3	CASSLTSGMLDTQYF
14	TRBV7-2	TRBJ1-4	CASSLGQNNEKLFF
15	TRBV19	TRBJ2-1	CASSPVAGETNEQFF
12	TRBV6-1	TRBJ1-1	CASRTVNTEAFF
16	TRBV11-3	TRBJ1-2	CASSSGTGVYPYGYTF
11	TRBV5-1	TRBJ1-2	CASSLARDRVF
14	TRBV2	TRBJ2-1	CASKPLSSYNEQFF
15	TRBV5-1	TRBJ2-7	CASSLERRSSYEQYF
16	TRBV9	TRBJ2-1	CASSVEASGSYNEQFF
13	TRBV19	TRBJ1-5	CASSILGNQPQHF
12	TRBV2	TRBJ2-5	CARTGGGETQYF
14	TRBV10-1	TRBJ2-5	CASSESTGQETQYF
18	TRBV5-1	TRBJ2-5	CASRPSRSGRAYQETQYF
13	TRBV7-9	TRBJ2-3	CASSLSGGDTQYF
16	TRBV10-3	TRBJ1-5	CAISESGWNSNQPQHF
15	TRBV11-2	TRBJ2-2	CASSWTGTNTGELFF
14	TRBV6-1	TRBJ1-1	CASSETGRNTEAFF
15	TRBV25-1	TRBJ2-2	CASSVGGGRTGELFF
13	TRBV5-6	TRBJ2-7	CASSLQGMYEQYF
17	TRBV27	TRBJ2-1	CASSPRATSGVYNEQFF
16	TRBV19	TRBJ2-5	CASSATMTVPQETQYF
15	TRBV4-1	TRBJ2-7	CASSQRSSGSGEQYF
15	TRBV5-4	TRBJ2-7	CASSLSGGQSYEQYF
16	TRBV10-2	TRBJ2-7	CASSESSLAESYEQYF
15	TRBV9	TRBJ2-5	CASSDGGAFVETQYF
15	TRBV7-2	TRBJ2-3	CASSPPDRITDTQYF
13	TRBV4-1	TRBJ2-3	CASSLENADTQYF